What follows are 20 T cell receptor beta chains derived from one specimen sequenced in a study of control samples from healthy donors and cancer patients. The data were produced by immunoSEQ multiplex PCR, yet TCRdb's version contains in-frame clones alone and is incomplete. The sample lists around 22,000 clones; 75% to 90% were seen once. The sequenced sample was PBMCs. Receptor source: a man between 60 and 75 years old with head and neck cancer.

The J gene is TRBJ1-2, the V gene TRBV7-3; 9 nucleotides match TRBD1. Germline V CDR1 and CDR2: SGHTA, FQGTGA. J lost 5 bases, V lost 3 bases, and 7 bases had no gene match. The CDR3 sequence is 15 residues long. CDR3 loop: CASSLGQGTGYGYTF. CDR3 DNA: TGTGCCAGCAGCTTGGGACAGGGTACGGGATATGGCTACACCTTC.

This clone was detected only a few times. The chain has TRBV19 and TRBJ2-1, with 11 bases matching TRBD2. From germline, CDR1 is LNHDA and CDR2 SQIVND (reference sequence). V was pared by 10 bases and J by 5 bases, with 7 bases of the junction left unmatched. The CDR3 runs to 14 residues. The CDR3 DNA is TGTGCCATCGGTTCGGGACTAGCGGACAATGAGCAGTTCTTC. It yields the protein CAIGSGLADNEQFF. The whole variable domain, filled in from reference TRBV19 and TRBJ2-1, reads DGGITQSPKYLFRKEGQNVTLSCEQNLNHDAMYWYRQDPGQGLRLIYYSQIVNDFQKGDIAEGYSVSREKKESFPLTVTSAQKNPTAFYLCAIGSGLADNEQFFGPGTRLTVL.

V and J are TRBV2 and TRBJ2-7; 7 nucleotides agree with TRBD2. The V gene's germline CDR1 is SNHLY and CDR2 FYNNEI. The CDR3 runs to 14 residues. As DNA, the CDR3 is TGTTGCCAGCACTGCGGACTAGACATTTACGAGCAGTACTTC. Translating it yields CCQHCGLDIYEQYF.

This chain links TRBV11-2 with TRBJ2-1; 7 bases align to TRBD2. V gave up 7 bases and J gave up 2 bases; unmatched junction bases: 8. This CDR3 region has 15 residues. Looked up from germline, CDR1 is SGHAT and CDR2 is FQNNGV. This chain's CDR3 is CASTRGAGPYNEQFF. The DNA for the CDR3 is TGTGCCAGCACCCGGGGAGCGGGGCCCTACAATGAGCAGTTCTTC.

This clone is termed medium-sized. This chain links TRBV18 with TRBJ2-3; 7 bases are a match to TRBD1. V was clipped by 6 bases and J by 0 bases; unmatched bases: 3. The CDR3 covers 14 residues. Germline CDR1 is KGHSH and CDR2 is LQKENI. CDR3 region: CASSSTGSTDTQYF. The DNA for the CDR3 is TGTGCCAGCTCCTCGACAGGGAGCACAGATACGCAGTATTTT. The full variable domain, in which reference TRBV18 and TRBJ2-3 provide the parts outside the CDR3, is NAGVMQNPRHLVRRRGQEARLRCSPMKGHSHVYWYRQLPEEGLKFMVYLQKENIIDESGMPKERFSAEFPKEGPSILRIQQVVRGDSAAYFCASSSTGSTDTQYFGPGTRLTVL.

The J gene is TRBJ2-7, the V gene TRBV2, with D perhaps TRBD2 (5 bases). There are 16 residues in the CDR3. The germline gives CDR1 SNHLY, CDR2 FYNNEI. V dropped 6 bases and J dropped 7 bases, with 25 bases sitting between them. CDR3 nucleotide sequence: TGTGCCAGCAGACCCTTATCGGAGGCTAGGTTGGCTGAGCAGTACGTC. Protein sequence: CASRPLSEARLAEQYV.

The chain recombines TRBV19 with TRBJ2-3, with D uncertain. The CDR3 consists of 11 residues. Germline V gene data show CDR1 as LNHDA and CDR2 as SQIVND (reference sequence). Between the trimmed V and J ends, which lost 8 bases and 6 bases, there was a span of 9 bases. The CDR3 loop is CASSEGDTQYF. The DNA for the CDR3 is TGTGCCAGTTCGGAAGGGGATACGCAGTATTTT.

The chain employs TRBV4-1 and TRBJ1-2; no clear D. V gave up 1 base and J gave up 5 bases, with 29 bases separating them. The germline CDR1 and CDR2 sequences are MGHRA and YSYEKL. This CDR3 region has 20 residues. CDR3 nucleotide sequence: TGCGCCAGCAGCCAAGGACCCCCGGGAACTCTTCTATATGGAGGGTATGGCTACACCTTC. Protein: CASSQGPPGTLLYGGYGYTF.

The J gene is TRBJ2-7, the V gene TRBV20-1; D gene uncertain. The CDR3 extends over 11 amino acids. V dropped 6 bases and J dropped 3 bases, with 9 bases sitting between them. Germline CDR1 DFQATT, CDR2 SNEGSKA (reference sequence). CDR3 region: CSAQDLYEQYF. DNA of the CDR3: TGCAGTGCCCAGGACCTCTACGAGCAGTACTTC.

The chain joins TRBV6-2 or TRBV6-3 to TRBJ2-1; possible D gene TRBD2, 6 bases. This CDR3 is 15 amino acids long. Per the germline V gene, CDR1 is MNHEY and CDR2 is SVGEGT. Trimming took 0 bases from V and 3 from J, leaving 9 bases between them. The CDR3 loop is CASSYSDYLYNEQFF. As DNA, the CDR3 is TGTGCCAGCAGTTACTCGGACTATCTCTACAATGAGCAGTTCTTC.

This rearrangement joins TRBV3-1 (or the pseudogene TRBV3-2) to TRBJ2-4; D might be TRBD2 (6 bases). V was cut by 6 bases and J by 2 bases, with 11 bases left in between. The CDR3 is 14 amino acids. Germline V gene sequence: CDR1 LGHDT, CDR2 YNNKEL (reference sequence). Here the CDR3 DNA reads TGTGCCAGCAGTCCGGGGGTGACCAAAAACATTCAGTACTTC. This encodes CASSPGVTKNIQYF.

The chain is built from TRBV9 and TRBJ2-1; no firm D call. Germline V gives CDR1 SGDLS, CDR2 YYNGEE. This CDR3 spans 15 amino acids. V was clipped by 4 bases and J by 5 bases, with 16 bases between them. The CDR3 protein is CASSLEPITHNEQFF. As DNA, the CDR3 is TGTGCCAGCAGCCTCGAGCCTATAACCCACAATGAGCAGTTCTTC.

The rearrangement links TRBV9 to TRBJ1-6, with D hard to call. The CDR3 length is 13 residues. The V gene lost 0 bases and the J gene lost 7 bases, with 5 bases spanning the gap. Germline-derived CDR1 and CDR2 are SGDLS and YYNGEE. CDR3 loop: CASSVGMNSPLHF. CDR3 nucleotides: TGTGCCAGCAGCGTAGGGATGAATTCACCCCTCCACTTT.

This sequence joins TRBV4-1 and TRBJ2-7, with a possible D match to TRBD2 (6 bases). Germline loops: CDR1 MGHRA, CDR2 YSYEKL. There are 15 residues in the CDR3. The V end was cut by 0 bases, the J end by 0 bases, with 9 bases between. CDR3 residues: CASSQEWRDSYEQYF. The CDR3 DNA reads as TGCGCCAGCAGCCAAGAATGGCGGGACTCCTACGAGCAGTACTTC.

The genes are TRBV6-5 and TRBJ1-1; 10 positions agree with TRBD1. Looked up from germline, CDR1 is MNHEY and CDR2 is SVGAGI. V lost 2 bases, J lost 0 bases, and 3 bases stayed unmatched. The CDR3 length is 16 residues. The CDR3 is CASSYGDRGLNTEAFF. CDR3 nucleotide sequence: TGTGCCAGCAGTTACGGGGACAGGGGCCTGAACACTGAAGCTTTCTTT.

The chain recombines TRBV18 with TRBJ2-5, with D possibly being TRBD2 (5 bases). The CDR3 has 13 amino acids. Germline V lookup: CDR1 KGHSH, CDR2 LQKENI. Trimming cost V 3 bases and J 1 base, with 6 bases left between them. CDR3 in amino acids: CASSPGIQETQYF. CDR3 nucleotide sequence: TGTGCCAGCTCACCCGGGATCCAAGAGACCCAGTACTTC.

The chain employs TRBV27 and TRBJ2-1; D gene ambiguous. V was pared by 4 bases and J by 2 bases, with 6 bases between. The length of the CDR3 is 13 residues. CDR1 and CDR2 (germline): MNHEY, SMNVEV (reference sequence). CDR3 DNA: TGTGCCAGCAGTTCCGCTGCCTACAATGAGCAGTTCTTC. Translated, it gives CASSSAAYNEQFF.

The chain couples TRBV7-6 to TRBJ1-1; 9 bases map to TRBD1. Germline CDR1 and CDR2: SGHVS and FNYEAQ. V shed 5 bases and J 0 bases; nucleotides not matched to a gene: 7. CDR3 length equals 16 residues. CDR3 in DNA: TGTGCCAGCAGCCTTGGGACAGGGCCTATGAACACTGAAGCTTTCTTT. Encoded protein: CASSLGTGPMNTEAFF.

V is TRBV7-9 and J is TRBJ1-1, with 9 nucleotides matching TRBD1. This CDR3 spans 17 amino acids. CDR1 and CDR2 from the germline V gene are SEHNR and FQNEAQ (reference sequence). V lost 4 bases, J lost 2 bases, and 11 bases stayed unmatched. CDR3 bases: TGTGCCAGCAGCTCCACGCCGGGACAGGGTATTAACACTGAAGCTTTCTTT. Amino acid sequence: CASSSTPGQGINTEAFF.

This chain connects TRBV18 to TRBJ1-1; D unresolved. The V end was cut by 3 bases, the J end by 4 bases, with 12 bases between. The CDR3 is 14 residues long. Germline loops: CDR1 KGHSH, CDR2 LQKENI. The CDR3 is CASSPFDKSTEAFF. The CDR3 bases are TGTGCCAGCTCACCTTTCGACAAGAGCACTGAAGCTTTCTTT.